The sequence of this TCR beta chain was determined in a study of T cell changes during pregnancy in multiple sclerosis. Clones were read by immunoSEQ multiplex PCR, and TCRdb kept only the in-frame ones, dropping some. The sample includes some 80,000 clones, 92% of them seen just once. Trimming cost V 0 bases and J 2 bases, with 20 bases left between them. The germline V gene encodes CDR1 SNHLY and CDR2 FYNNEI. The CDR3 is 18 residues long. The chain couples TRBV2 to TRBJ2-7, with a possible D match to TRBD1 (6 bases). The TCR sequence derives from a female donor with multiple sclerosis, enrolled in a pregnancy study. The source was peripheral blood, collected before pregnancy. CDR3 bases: TGTGCCAGCAGTGAAGCCGGGGATCTGACAGGCCTTACCTACGAGCAGTACTTC. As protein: CASSEAGDLTGLTYEQYF.